The sequence of this TCR beta chain was determined in a study of OX40 agonist ivuxolimab in advanced cancers. The overall study: Mean age about 60 years, range 23 to 79; approximately 83% male.

Concerning this clone itself: The target antigen is unknown.

Patients with a history of autoimmune disease or on systemic immunosuppression were excluded. Repertoires were generated with immunoSEQ multiplex PCR, while TCRdb's copy carries only in-frame clones and drops some. Here the sample spans 60,000 or so clones, roughly 86% being singletons. The CDR3 sequence is 15 residues long. V was pared by 5 bases and J by 5 bases, with 8 bases of the junction left unmatched. Germline-derived CDR1 and CDR2 are MNHEY and SVGAGI. Study-level results: Mean expanded clone counts were higher in CD8+ than CD4+ T cells.

The origin of this receptor is an adult with an advanced solid tumor such as melanoma, head and neck, liver or kidney cancer. The chain has TRBV6-5 and TRBJ2-1; 8 nucleotides agree with TRBD1. The input for sequencing was CD4+ or CD8+ T cells sorted from blood, taken in a trial of the OX40 agonist ivuxolimab. In DNA form, the CDR3 reads TGTGCCAGCAGTCCCCGGACAGGGACAAACAATGAGCAGTTCTTC. Protein: CASSPRTGTNNEQFF.